There are a few counts of the clone carrying this T cell receptor beta chain. Stated treatment: randomized to nivolumab then ipilimumab (arm A) or the reverse (arm B). These data come from a study of sequential checkpoint blockade in melanoma. The CDR3 contains 13 residues. Germline V CDR1 and CDR2: MNHGY, SAAAGT. The V end was cut by 10 bases, the J end by 4 bases, with 16 bases between. Repertoires were generated with immunoSEQ multiplex PCR, while TCRdb's copy carries only in-frame clones and drops some. Here the sample spans some 2,300 clones, around 29% being singletons. This TCR derives from a human donor with melanoma. Sequencing used tumor tissue (inferred from file names), obtained from a patient given nivolumab and ipilimumab in sequence. The chain employs TRBV6-8 and TRBJ1-2; TRBD1 is a possible D gene (5 bases). The CDR3 sequence: CAITTGGTYGYTF. The DNA of the CDR3 is TGTGCCATCACCACGGGAGGGACCTATGGCTACACCTTC.